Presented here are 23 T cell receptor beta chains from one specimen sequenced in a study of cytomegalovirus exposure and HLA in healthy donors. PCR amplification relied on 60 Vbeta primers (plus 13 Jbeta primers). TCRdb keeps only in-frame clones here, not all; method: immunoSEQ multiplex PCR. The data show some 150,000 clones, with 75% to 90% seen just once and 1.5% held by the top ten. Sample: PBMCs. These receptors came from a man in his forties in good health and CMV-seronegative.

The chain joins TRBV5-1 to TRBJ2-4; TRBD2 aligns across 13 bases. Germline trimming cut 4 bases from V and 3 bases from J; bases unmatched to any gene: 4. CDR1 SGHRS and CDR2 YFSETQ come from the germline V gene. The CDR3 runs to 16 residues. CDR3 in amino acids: CASSDGLAGVKNIQYF. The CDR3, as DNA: TGCGCCAGCAGCGACGGACTAGCGGGAGTCAAAAACATTCAGTACTTC.

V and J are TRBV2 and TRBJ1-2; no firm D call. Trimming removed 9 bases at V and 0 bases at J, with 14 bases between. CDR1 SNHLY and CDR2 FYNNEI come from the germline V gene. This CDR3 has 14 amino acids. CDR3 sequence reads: CASSREGTNYGYTF. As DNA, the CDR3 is TGTGCCAGTTCCCGGGAAGGTACTAACTATGGCTACACCTTC.

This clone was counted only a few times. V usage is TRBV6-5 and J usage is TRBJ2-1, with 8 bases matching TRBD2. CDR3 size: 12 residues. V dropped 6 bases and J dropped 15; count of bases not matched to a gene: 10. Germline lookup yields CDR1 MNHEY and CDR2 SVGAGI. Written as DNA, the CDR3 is TGTGCCAGCAGATTTACTAGCGGCCCACTGTTCTTC. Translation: CASRFTSGPLFF.

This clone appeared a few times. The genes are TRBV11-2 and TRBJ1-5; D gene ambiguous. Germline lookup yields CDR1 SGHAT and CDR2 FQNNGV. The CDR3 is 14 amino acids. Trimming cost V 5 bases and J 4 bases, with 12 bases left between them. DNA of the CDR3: TGTGCCAGCAGCCCACTCGGAGGGAATCAGCCCCAGCATTTT. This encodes CASSPLGGNQPQHF.

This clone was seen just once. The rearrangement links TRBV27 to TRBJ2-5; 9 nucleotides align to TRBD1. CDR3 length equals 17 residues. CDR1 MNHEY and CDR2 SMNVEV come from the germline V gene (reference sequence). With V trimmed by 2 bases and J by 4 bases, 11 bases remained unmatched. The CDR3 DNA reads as TGTGCCAGCAGTTTAGGGGGACAGGGAATTCATCTAGAGACCCAGTACTTC. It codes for CASSLGGQGIHLETQYF.

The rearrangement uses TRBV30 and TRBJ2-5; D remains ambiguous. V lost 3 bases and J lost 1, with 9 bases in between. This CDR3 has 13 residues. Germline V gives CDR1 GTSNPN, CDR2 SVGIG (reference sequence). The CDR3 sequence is CAWSLPPQETQYF. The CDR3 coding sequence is TGTGCCTGGAGCCTCCCCCCCCAAGAGACCCAGTACTTC.

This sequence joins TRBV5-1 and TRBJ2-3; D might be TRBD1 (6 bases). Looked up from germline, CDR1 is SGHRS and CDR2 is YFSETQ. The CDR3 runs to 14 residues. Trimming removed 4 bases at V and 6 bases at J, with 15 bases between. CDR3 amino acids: CASSLQGNPDTQYF. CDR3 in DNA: TGCGCCAGCAGCCTACAGGGAAACCCGGATACGCAGTATTTT.

The chain's CDR3 is CASSGGHGEKLFF. The CDR3 coding sequence is TGTGCCAGTAGTGGAGGCCACGGGGAAAAACTGTTTTTT. The chain links TRBV19 to TRBJ1-4, with D unclear. V was shortened by 5 bases and J by 8 bases, with 12 bases between the two germline ends. Per the germline V gene, CDR1 is LNHDA and CDR2 is SQIVND (reference sequence). This CDR3 region has 13 residues.

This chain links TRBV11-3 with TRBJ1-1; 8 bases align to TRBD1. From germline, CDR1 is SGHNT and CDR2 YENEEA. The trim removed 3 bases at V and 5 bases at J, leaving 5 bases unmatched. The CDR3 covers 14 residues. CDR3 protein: CASSFQGASTEAFF. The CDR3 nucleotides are TGTGCCAGCAGCTTCCAGGGGGCAAGTACTGAAGCTTTCTTT. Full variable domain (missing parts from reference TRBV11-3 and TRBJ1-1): EAGVVQSPRYKIIEKKQPVAFWCNPISGHNTLYWYLQNLGQGPELLIRYENEEAVDDSQLPKDRFSAERLKGVDSTLKIQPAELGDSAVYLCASSFQGASTEAFFGQGTRLTVV.

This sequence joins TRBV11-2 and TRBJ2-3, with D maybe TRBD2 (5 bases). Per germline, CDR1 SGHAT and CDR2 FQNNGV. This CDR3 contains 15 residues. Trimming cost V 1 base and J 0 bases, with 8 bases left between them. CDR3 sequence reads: CASSLVRTSTDTQYF. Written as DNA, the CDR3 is TGTGCCAGCAGCTTAGTCCGGACTAGCACAGATACGCAGTATTTT. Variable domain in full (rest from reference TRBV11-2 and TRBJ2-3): EAGVAQSPRYKIIEKRQSVAFWCNPISGHATLYWYQQILGQGPKLLIQFQNNGVVDDSQLPKDRFSAERLKGVDSTLKIQPAKLEDSAVYLCASSLVRTSTDTQYFGPGTRLTVL.

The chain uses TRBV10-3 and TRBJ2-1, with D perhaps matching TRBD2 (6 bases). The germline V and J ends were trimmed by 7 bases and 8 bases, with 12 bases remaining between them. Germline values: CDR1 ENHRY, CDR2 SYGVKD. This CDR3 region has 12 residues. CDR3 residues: CAIKDYSDEQFF. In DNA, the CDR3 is TGTGCCATCAAGGACTACAGCGATGAGCAGTTCTTC.

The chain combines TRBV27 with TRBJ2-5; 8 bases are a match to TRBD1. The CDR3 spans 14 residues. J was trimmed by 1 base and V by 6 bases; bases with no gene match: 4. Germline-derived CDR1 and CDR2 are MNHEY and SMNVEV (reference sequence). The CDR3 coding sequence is TGTGCCAGCAGAAGGGGACAGGCCCAAGAGACCCAGTACTTC. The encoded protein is CASRRGQAQETQYF.

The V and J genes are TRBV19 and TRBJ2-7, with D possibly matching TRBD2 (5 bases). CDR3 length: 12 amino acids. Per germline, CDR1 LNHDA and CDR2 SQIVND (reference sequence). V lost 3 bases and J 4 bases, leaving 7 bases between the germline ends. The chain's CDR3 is CASSMGGYEQYF. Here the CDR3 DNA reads TGTGCCAGTAGTATGGGCGGGTACGAGCAGTACTTC.

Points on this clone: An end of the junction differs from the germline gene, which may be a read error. The CDR3 DNA reads TGTTCCAGCAGCTTAGATCCCGGCGGAAGCTCCTACGAGCAGTACTTC. Translated, it gives CSSSLDPGGSSYEQYF. This chain uses TRBV7-9 with TRBJ2-7; D is unresolved. CDR3 length: 16 residues. The germline V gene encodes CDR1 SEHNR and CDR2 FQNEAQ (reference sequence).

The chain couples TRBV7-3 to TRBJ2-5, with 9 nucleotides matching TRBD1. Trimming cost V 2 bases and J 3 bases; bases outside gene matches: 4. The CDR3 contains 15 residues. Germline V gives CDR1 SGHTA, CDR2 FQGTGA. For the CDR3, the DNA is TGTGCCAGCAGCTTAGGACAGGGGCCCGAAGAGACCCAGTACTTC. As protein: CASSLGQGPEETQYF. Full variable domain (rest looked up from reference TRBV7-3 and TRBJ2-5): GAGVSQTPSNKVTEKGKYVELRCDPISGHTALYWYRQSLGQGPEFLIYFQGTGAADDSGLPNDRFFAVRPEGSVSTLKIQRTERGDSAVYLCASSLGQGPEETQYFGPGTRLLVL.

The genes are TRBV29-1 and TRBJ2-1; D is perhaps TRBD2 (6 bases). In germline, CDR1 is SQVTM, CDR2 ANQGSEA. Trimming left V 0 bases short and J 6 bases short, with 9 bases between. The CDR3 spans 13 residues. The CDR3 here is CSVEERRGNEQFF. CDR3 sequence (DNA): TGCAGCGTTGAAGAACGGAGGGGCAATGAGCAGTTCTTC.

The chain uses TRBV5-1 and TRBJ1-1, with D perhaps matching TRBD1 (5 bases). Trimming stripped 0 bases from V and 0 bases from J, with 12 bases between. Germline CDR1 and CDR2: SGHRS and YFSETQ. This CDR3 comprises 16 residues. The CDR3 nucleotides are TGCGCCAGCAGCTTGGTTCCGGGGGGTATGAACACTGAAGCTTTCTTT. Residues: CASSLVPGGMNTEAFF.

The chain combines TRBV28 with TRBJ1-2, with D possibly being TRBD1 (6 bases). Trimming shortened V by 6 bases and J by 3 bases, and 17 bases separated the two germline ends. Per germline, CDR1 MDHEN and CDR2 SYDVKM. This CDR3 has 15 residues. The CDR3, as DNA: TGTGCCAGCAGCCGTGGGGGGGCTTTTGACTATGGCTACACCTTC. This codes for CASSRGGAFDYGYTF.

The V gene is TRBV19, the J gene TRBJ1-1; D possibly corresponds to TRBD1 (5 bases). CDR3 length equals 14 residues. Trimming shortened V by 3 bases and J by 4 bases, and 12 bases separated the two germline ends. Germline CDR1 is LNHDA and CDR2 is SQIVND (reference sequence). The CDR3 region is CASSMEGEGTEAFF. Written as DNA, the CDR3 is TGTGCCAGTAGTATGGAAGGGGAGGGCACTGAAGCTTTCTTT.

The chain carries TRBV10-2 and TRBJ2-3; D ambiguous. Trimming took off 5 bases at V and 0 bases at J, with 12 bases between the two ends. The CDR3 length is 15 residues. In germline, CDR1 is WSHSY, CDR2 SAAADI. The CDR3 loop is CASSTDYSSTDTQYF. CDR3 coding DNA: TGCGCCAGCAGTACCGATTACTCTAGCACAGATACGCAGTATTTT.

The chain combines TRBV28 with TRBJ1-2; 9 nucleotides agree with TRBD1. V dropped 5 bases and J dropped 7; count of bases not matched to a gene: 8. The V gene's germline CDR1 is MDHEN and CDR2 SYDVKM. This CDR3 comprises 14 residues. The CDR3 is CASSPPGQGRGYTF. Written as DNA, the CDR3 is TGTGCCAGCAGTCCTCCGGGACAGGGCCGTGGCTACACCTTC.

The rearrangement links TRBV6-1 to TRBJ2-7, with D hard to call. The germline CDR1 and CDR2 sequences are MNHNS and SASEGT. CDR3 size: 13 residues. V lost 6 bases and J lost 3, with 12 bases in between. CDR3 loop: CASRPTASYEQYF. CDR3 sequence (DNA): TGTGCCAGCAGGCCAACTGCTAGCTACGAGCAGTACTTC.

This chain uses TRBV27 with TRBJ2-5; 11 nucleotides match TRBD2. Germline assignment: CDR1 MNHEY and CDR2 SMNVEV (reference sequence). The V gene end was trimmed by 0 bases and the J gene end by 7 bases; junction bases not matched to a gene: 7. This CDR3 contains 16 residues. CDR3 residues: CASSLSILAGVATQYF. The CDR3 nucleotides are TGTGCCAGCAGTTTATCGATACTAGCGGGAGTCGCGACCCAGTACTTC.